Following are 19 T cell receptor beta chains from one sample sequenced in a study of cytomegalovirus exposure and HLA in healthy donors. PCR employed 60 Vbeta and 13 Jbeta primers. Using immunoSEQ multiplex PCR, the repertoire was profiled, and TCRdb retains in-frame clones only, with some absent. The sample holds some 150,000 clones; around 77% are singletons and the top ten take 1.3% to 1.5%. The sequenced sample consisted of PBMCs. The receptor source for this set is a man aged 55 to 70 in good health and CMV-seronegative.

As regards this clone: One end of the junction fails to match germline, which may point to a read error. This rearrangement joins TRBV7-9 to TRBJ2-5, with 8 nucleotides matching TRBD2. The CDR3 extends over 17 amino acids. The germline V gene encodes CDR1 SEHNR and CDR2 FQNEAQ (reference sequence). The CDR3 sequence is CSSSSGLALLVQETQYF. CDR3 bases: TGTTCCAGCAGCTCAGGACTAGCCCTCCTCGTCCAAGAGACCCAGTACTTC. Full variable domain (rest looked up from reference TRBV7-9 and TRBJ2-5): DTGVSQNPRHKITKRGQNVTFRCDPISEHNRLYWYRQTLGQGPEFLTYFQNEAQLEKSRLLSDRFSAERPKGSFSTLEIQRTEQGDSAMYLCSSSSGLALLVQETQYFGPGTRLLVL.

The rearrangement uses TRBV6-5 and TRBJ2-7; 8 nucleotides match TRBD2. The J segment lost 2 bases and the V segment lost 7 bases, leaving 7 bases of the junction unmatched. The CDR3 runs to 14 residues. CDR1 and CDR2 from the germline V gene are MNHEY and SVGAGI. CDR3 amino acids: CASNKAGVPYEQYF. CDR3 nucleotide sequence: TGTGCCAGCAACAAAGCGGGAGTGCCCTACGAGCAGTACTTC.

This sequence joins TRBV7-8 and TRBJ2-5; 10 bases match TRBD2. Unmatched junction bases numbered 8, after V lost 5 bases and J lost 2 bases. The CDR3 consists of 16 residues. Germline V gives CDR1 SGHVS, CDR2 FQNEAQ. The DNA for the CDR3 is TGTGCCAGCAGCCCCACCGGGACTAGCGCACAAGAGACCCAGTACTTC. Translating gives CASSPTGTSAQETQYF.

This chain links TRBV5-4 with TRBJ2-7, with a weak D call TRBD1 (6 bases). Germline V gene sequence: CDR1 SGHNT, CDR2 YYREEE (reference sequence). The CDR3 has 14 residues. Trimming removed 2 bases at V and 5 bases at J, with 14 bases between. The DNA for the CDR3 is TGTGCCAGCAGCTTTAGCAGGGGTACCCACGAGCAGTACTTC. Translating gives CASSFSRGTHEQYF.

J is TRBJ1-3 and V is TRBV23-1; unclear D gene. TRBV23-1 is labeled an ORF, and its function is uncertain. Trimming removed 7 bases from V and 0 bases from J, with 7 bases in between. The CDR3 totals 13 residues. The CDR3 protein is CASKQSSGNTIYF. In DNA, the CDR3 is TGCGCCAGCAAACAGAGCTCTGGAAACACCATATATTTT.

The chain is built from TRBV7-2 and TRBJ2-1; TRBD1 is a possible D gene (6 bases). The CDR3 runs to 17 residues. Germline CDR1 is SGHTA and CDR2 is FQGNSA. Trimming cost V 4 bases and J 0 bases, with 16 bases left between them. Written as DNA, the CDR3 is TGTGCCAGCAGCTCACATTTATCGGACAGCTCCTACAATGAGCAGTTCTTC. It encodes CASSSHLSDSSYNEQFF.

This chain links TRBV29-1 with TRBJ2-2, with D possibly being TRBD1 (5 bases). Germline CDR1 reads SQVTM; CDR2 reads ANQGSEA. CDR3 length: 13 amino acids. V was trimmed by 4 bases and J by 5 bases, leaving 11 bases between them. The CDR3 region has the DNA TGCAGCGTTGTTGGTGGGGCGACCGGGGAGCTGTTTTTT. Translated, it gives CSVVGGATGELFF.

In the case of this clone: Compared with germline, one end of the junction differs, possibly owing to a read error. The gene calls are TRBV30 and TRBJ2-7, with D perhaps TRBD1 (6 bases). This CDR3 region has 12 residues. Per germline, CDR1 GTSNPN and CDR2 SVGIG (reference sequence). The CDR3 spells CARSVQGTEQYF. Here the CDR3 DNA reads TGTGCCCGGAGTGTACAGGGAACCGAGCAGTACTTC.

This chain uses TRBV9 with TRBJ1-4; 10 nucleotides align to TRBD1. Germline CDR1 SGDLS, CDR2 YYNGEE. CDR3 size: 15 residues. V trimming: 4 bases; J trimming: 7 bases; junction bases outside the gene matches: 7. The CDR3 region is CASSTQTGGGEKLFF. The CDR3 region has the DNA TGTGCCAGCAGCACCCAGACAGGGGGCGGTGAAAAACTGTTTTTT.

This clone was found a few times. This chain connects TRBV28 to TRBJ2-7; no clear D gene. There are 15 residues in the CDR3. Germline CDR1 and CDR2: MDHEN and SYDVKM. V was shortened by 3 bases and J by 3 bases, with 15 bases between the two germline ends. The CDR3 loop reads CASSFGGGSIYEQYF. The CDR3, as DNA: TGTGCCAGCAGTTTTGGCGGTGGTTCGATCTACGAGCAGTACTTC.

This chain connects TRBV5-1 to TRBJ2-7; a possible D gene is TRBD2 (6 bases). V lost 4 bases to trimming and J lost 2 bases, with 13 bases between them. The germline gives CDR1 SGHRS, CDR2 YFSETQ. The CDR3 sequence is 14 residues long. This CDR3 reads CASSAGGEPYEQYF. The CDR3 nucleotides are TGCGCCAGCAGCGCCGGAGGGGAGCCCTACGAGCAGTACTTC.

Only one count was recorded for this clone. This sequence joins TRBV10-3 and TRBJ2-3, with a weak D call TRBD2 (5 bases). Germline V CDR1 and CDR2: ENHRY, SYGVKD. There are 12 residues in the CDR3. V dropped 10 bases and J dropped 3 bases, with 11 bases sitting between them. The CDR3 loop is CATGGSTDTQYF. CDR3 nucleotide sequence: TGTGCCACGGGTGGGAGTACAGATACGCAGTATTTT.

This clone was seen just once. The genes are TRBV5-6 and TRBJ2-7, with D maybe TRBD1 (5 bases). Trimming removed 2 bases from V and 1 base from J, with 13 bases in between. There are 15 residues in the CDR3. The germline V gene encodes CDR1 SGHDT and CDR2 YYEEEE. The CDR3 here is CASSLFPSGSYEQYF. As DNA, the CDR3 is TGTGCCAGCAGCTTATTTCCCTCAGGGTCCTACGAGCAGTACTTC. The complete variable domain, with remaining parts taken from reference TRBV5-6 and TRBJ2-7, reads DAGVTQSPTHLIKTRGQQVTLRCSPKSGHDTVSWYQQALGQGPQFIFQYYEEEERQRGNFPDRFSGHQFPNYSSELNVNALLLGDSALYLCASSLFPSGSYEQYFGPGTRLTVT.

This clone has only one observation. This sequence joins TRBV5-1 and TRBJ1-4; D unclear. Germline V lookup: CDR1 SGHRS, CDR2 YFSETQ. Trimming pared 6 bases from V and 8 bases from J, leaving 14 bases between. The CDR3 contains 13 residues. The CDR3 here is CASTRAGGEKLFF. In DNA form, the CDR3 reads TGCGCCAGCACAAGGGCAGGAGGAGAAAAACTGTTTTTT.

The chain uses TRBV28 and TRBJ1-5; the match to TRBD1 covers 9 bases. Germline V CDR1 and CDR2: MDHEN, SYDVKM. With V trimmed by 5 bases and J by 6 bases, 11 bases remained unmatched. The CDR3 is 16 amino acids. The CDR3 spells CASSPLDRGIFQPQHF. The DNA for the CDR3 is TGTGCCAGCAGTCCCCTAGACAGGGGGATTTTTCAGCCCCAGCATTTT. The full variable domain, its missing parts supplied by reference TRBV28 and TRBJ1-5, is DVKVTQSSRYLVKRTGEKVFLECVQDMDHENMFWYRQDPGLGLRLIYFSYDVKMKEKGDIPEGYSVSREKKERFSLILESASTNQTSMYLCASSPLDRGIFQPQHFGDGTRLSIL.

The chain is built from TRBV11-1 and TRBJ2-7, with D possibly being TRBD2 (6 bases). Germline V gives CDR1 SGHAT, CDR2 FQDESV (reference sequence). V shed 5 bases and J shed 5 bases, with 16 bases lying between them. The CDR3 loop spans 14 amino acids. The CDR3 protein is CASSLGLSTDEQYF. The CDR3 DNA reads as TGTGCCAGCAGCCTGGGACTCTCTACCGACGAGCAGTACTTC.

The CDR3 nucleotides read TGTGCCAGCAGTACACTAGCCGCCACAGATACGCAGTATTTT. This translates into CASSTLAATDTQYF. This chain uses TRBV2 with TRBJ2-3; tentative D call: TRBD2 (6 bases). In germline, CDR1 is SNHLY, CDR2 FYNNEI. V was shortened by 5 bases and J by 2 bases, with 11 bases between the two germline ends. There are 14 residues in the CDR3.

The chain combines TRBV2 with TRBJ1-5; D is ambiguous. Deletions cut 4 bases from V and 6 bases from J, with 10 bases between. This CDR3 has 13 residues. Per the germline V gene, CDR1 is SNHLY and CDR2 is FYNNEI. DNA of the CDR3: TGTGCCAGCAGTGCCGGGGAGGGTCAGCCCCAGCATTTT. Protein sequence: CASSAGEGQPQHF. Drawing the rest from reference TRBV2 and TRBJ1-5, the complete variable domain is EPEVTQTPSHQVTQMGQEVILRCVPISNHLYFYWYRQILGQKVEFLVSFYNNEISEKSEIFDDQFSVERPDGSNFTLKIRSTKLEDSAMYFCASSAGEGQPQHFGDGTRLSIL.

The chain is built from TRBV5-1 and TRBJ1-1, with D perhaps matching TRBD1 (5 bases). The V end was cut by 0 bases, the J end by 4 bases, with 10 bases between. Germline V gene sequence: CDR1 SGHRS, CDR2 YFSETQ. The CDR3 covers 14 residues. The CDR3 loop is CASSLEAGGTEAFF. CDR3 bases: TGCGCCAGCAGCTTGGAAGCCGGGGGCACTGAAGCTTTCTTT.